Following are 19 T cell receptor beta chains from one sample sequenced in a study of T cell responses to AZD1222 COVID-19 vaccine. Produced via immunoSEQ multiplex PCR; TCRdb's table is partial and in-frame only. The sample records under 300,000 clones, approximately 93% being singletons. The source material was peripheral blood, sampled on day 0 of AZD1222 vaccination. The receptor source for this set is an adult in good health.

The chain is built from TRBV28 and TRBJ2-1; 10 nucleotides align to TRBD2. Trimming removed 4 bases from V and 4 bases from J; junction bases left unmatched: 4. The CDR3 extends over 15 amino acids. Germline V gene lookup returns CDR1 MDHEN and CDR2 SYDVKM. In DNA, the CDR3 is TGTGCCAGCAGTTCCGCACTAGCGGGGTACAATGAGCAGTTCTTC. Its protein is CASSSALAGYNEQFF.

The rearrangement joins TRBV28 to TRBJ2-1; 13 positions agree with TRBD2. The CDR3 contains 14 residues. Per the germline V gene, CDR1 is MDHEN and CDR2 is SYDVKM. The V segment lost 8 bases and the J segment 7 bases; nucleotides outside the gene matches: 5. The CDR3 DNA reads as TGTGCCAGCCGGCGGACTAGCGGGAGTAATGAGCAGTTCTTC. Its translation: CASRRTSGSNEQFF.

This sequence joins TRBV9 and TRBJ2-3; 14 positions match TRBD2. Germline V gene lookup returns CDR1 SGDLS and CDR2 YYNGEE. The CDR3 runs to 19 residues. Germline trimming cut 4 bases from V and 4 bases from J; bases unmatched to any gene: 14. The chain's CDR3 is CASSQLGTSGGERADTQYF. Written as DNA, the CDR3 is TGTGCCAGCAGCCAACTTGGGACTAGCGGGGGTGAAAGGGCAGATACGCAGTATTTT.

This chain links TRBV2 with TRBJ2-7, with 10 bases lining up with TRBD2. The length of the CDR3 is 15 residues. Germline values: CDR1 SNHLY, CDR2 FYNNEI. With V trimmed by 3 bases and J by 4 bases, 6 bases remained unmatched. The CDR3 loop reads CASSEASGSTYEQYF. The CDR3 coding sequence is TGTGCCAGCAGTGAGGCTAGCGGGAGTACTTACGAGCAGTACTTC.

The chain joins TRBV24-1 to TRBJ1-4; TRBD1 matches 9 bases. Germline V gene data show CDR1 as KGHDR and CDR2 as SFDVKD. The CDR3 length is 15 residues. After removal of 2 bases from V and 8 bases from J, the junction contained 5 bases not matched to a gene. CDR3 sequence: CATSDSKTGGEKLFF. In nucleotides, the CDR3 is TGTGCCACCAGTGATTCGAAGACAGGGGGGGAAAAACTGTTTTTT.

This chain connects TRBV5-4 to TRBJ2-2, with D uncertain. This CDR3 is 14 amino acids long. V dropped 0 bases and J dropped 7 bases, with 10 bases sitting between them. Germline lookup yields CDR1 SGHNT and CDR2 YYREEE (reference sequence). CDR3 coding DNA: TGTGCCAGCAGCTTGGAGAGCGTAGTCGGGGAGCTGTTTTTT. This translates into CASSLESVVGELFF.

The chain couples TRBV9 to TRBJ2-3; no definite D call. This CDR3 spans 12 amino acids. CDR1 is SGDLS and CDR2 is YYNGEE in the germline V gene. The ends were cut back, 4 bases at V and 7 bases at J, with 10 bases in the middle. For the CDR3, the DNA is TGTGCCAGCAGCCCGGGTGCGAATACGCAGTATTTT. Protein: CASSPGANTQYF.

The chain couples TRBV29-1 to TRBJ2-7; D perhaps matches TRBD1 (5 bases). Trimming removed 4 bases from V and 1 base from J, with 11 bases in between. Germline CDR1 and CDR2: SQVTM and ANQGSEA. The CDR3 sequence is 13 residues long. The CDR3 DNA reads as TGCAGCGTTGTGACAGAGCCATCCTACGAGCAGTACTTC. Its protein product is CSVVTEPSYEQYF.

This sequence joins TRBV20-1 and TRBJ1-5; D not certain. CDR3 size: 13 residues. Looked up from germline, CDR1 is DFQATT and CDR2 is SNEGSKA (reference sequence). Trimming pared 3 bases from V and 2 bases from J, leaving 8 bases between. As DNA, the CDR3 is TGCAGTGCTAGTCGGGCAGGCAATCAGCCCCAGCATTTT. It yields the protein CSASRAGNQPQHF.

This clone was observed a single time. The CDR3: CASSDPGVSSFF. As DNA, the CDR3 is TGTGCCAGCAGTGATCCGGGAGTTTCTTCGTTCTTC. V is TRBV12-3 or TRBV12-4 and J is TRBJ2-1, with D perhaps matching TRBD2 (6 bases). The CDR3 contains 12 residues. V was cut by 5 bases and J by 15 bases, with 17 bases left in between.

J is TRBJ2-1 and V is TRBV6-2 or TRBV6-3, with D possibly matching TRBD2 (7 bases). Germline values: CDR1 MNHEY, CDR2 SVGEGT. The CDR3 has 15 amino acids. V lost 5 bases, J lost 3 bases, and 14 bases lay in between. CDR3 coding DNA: TGTGCCAGCAGTGCACAGGGAGGGGGCTACAATGAGCAGTTCTTC. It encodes CASSAQGGGYNEQFF.

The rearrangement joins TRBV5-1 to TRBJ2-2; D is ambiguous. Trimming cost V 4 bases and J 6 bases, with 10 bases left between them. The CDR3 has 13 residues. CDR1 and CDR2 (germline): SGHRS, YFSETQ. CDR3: CASSPTEAGELFF. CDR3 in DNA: TGCGCCAGCAGCCCAACCGAGGCCGGGGAGCTGTTTTTT.

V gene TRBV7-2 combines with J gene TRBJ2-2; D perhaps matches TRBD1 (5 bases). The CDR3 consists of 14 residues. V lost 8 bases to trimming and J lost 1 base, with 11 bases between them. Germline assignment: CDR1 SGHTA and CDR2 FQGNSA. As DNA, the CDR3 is TGTGCCAGCGGGTGGACACGGAACACCGGGGAGCTGTTTTTT. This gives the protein CASGWTRNTGELFF.

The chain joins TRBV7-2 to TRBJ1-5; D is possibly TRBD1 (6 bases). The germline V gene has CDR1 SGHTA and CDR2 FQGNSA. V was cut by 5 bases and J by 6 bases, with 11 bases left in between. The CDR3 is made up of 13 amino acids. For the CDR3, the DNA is TGTGCCAGCAGCCCGGACAGAGGTCAGCCCCAGCATTTT. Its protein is CASSPDRGQPQHF.

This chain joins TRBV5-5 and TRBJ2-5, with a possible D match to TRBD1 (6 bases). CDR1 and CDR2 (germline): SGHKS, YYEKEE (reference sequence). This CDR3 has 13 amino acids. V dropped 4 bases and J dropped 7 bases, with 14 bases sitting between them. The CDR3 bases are TGTGCCAGCAGCATTCGGACAGAGGGGACCCAGTACTTC. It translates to CASSIRTEGTQYF. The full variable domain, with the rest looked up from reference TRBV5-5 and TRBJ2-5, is DAGVTQSPTHLIKTRGQQVTLRCSPISGHKSVSWYQQVLGQGPQFIFQYYEKEERGRGNFPDRFSARQFPNYSSELNVNALLLGDSALYLCASSIRTEGTQYFGPGTRLLVL.

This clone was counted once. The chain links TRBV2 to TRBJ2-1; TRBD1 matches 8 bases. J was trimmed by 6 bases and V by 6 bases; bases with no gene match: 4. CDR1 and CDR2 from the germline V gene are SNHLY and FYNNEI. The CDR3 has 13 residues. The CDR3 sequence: CASRADRGNEQFF. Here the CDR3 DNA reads TGTGCCAGCAGGGCCGACAGGGGCAATGAGCAGTTCTTC.

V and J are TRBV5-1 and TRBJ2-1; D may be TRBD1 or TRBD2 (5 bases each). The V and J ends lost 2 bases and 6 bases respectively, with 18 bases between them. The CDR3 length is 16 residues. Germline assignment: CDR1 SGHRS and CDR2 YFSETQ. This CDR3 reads CASSFRQGQAGNEQFF. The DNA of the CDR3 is TGCGCCAGCAGCTTTCGTCAGGGTCAGGCGGGCAATGAGCAGTTCTTC. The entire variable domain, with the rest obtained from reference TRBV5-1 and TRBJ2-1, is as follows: KAGVTQTPRYLIKTRGQQVTLSCSPISGHRSVSWYQQTPGQGLQFLFEYFSETQRNKGNFPGRFSGRQFSNSRSEMNVSTLELGDSALYLCASSFRQGQAGNEQFFGPGTRLTVL.

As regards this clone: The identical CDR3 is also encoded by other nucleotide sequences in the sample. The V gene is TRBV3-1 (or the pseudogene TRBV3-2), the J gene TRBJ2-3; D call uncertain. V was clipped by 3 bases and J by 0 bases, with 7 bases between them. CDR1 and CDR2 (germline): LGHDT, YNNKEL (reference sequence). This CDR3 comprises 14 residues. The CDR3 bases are TGTGCCAGCAGCCAGGGGTCTAGCACAGATACGCAGTATTTT. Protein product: CASSQGSSTDTQYF.

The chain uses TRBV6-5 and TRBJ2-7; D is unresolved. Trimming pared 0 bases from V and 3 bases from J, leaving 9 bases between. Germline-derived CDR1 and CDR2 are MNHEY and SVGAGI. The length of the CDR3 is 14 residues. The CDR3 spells CASSYSGTNYEQYF. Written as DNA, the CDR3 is TGTGCCAGCAGTTACTCGGGCACAAACTACGAGCAGTACTTC.